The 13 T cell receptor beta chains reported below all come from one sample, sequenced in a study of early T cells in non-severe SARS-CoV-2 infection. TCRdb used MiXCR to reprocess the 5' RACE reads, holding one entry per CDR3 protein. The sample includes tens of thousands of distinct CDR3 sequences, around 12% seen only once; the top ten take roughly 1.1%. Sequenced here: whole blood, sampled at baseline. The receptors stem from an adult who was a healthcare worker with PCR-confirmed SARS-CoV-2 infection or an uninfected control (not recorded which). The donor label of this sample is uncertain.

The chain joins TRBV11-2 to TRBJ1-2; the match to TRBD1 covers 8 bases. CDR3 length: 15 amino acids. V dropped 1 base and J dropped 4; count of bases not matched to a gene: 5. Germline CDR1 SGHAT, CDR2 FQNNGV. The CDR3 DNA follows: TGTGCCAGCAGCTTAGCAGCAGGGGGCTTCTATGGCTACACCTTC. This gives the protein CASSLAAGGFYGYTF.

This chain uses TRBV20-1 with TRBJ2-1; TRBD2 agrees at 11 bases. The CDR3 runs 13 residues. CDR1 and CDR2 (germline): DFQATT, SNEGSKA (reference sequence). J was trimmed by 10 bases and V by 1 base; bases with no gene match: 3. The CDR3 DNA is TGCAGTGCTAGAGCTAGACTAGCGGGGGAGCAGTTCTTC. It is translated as CSARARLAGEQFF.

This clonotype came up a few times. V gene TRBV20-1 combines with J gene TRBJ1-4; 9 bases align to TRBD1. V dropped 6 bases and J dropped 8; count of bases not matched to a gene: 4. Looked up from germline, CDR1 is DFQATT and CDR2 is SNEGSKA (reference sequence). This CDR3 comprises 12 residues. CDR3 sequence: CSATGGGEKLFF. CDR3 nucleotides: TGCAGTGCCACAGGGGGCGGCGAAAAACTGTTTTTT.

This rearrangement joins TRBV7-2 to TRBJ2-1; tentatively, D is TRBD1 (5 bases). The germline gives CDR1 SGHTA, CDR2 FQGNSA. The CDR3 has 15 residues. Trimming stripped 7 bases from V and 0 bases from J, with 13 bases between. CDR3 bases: TGTGCCAGCAAGACAGACCCGAGCTCCTACAATGAGCAGTTCTTC. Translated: CASKTDPSSYNEQFF. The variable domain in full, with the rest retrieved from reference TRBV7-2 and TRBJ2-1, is GAGVSQSPSNKVTEKGKDVELRCDPISGHTALYWYRQSLGQGLEFLIYFQGNSAPDKSGLPSDRFSAERTGGSVSTLTIQRTQQEDSAVYLCASKTDPSSYNEQFFGPGTRLTVL.

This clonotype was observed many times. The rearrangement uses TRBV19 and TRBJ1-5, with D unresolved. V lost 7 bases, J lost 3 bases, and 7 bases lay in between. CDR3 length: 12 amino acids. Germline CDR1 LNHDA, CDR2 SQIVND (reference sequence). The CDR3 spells CASTRDNQPQHF. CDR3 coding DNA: TGTGCCAGTACCAGAGACAATCAGCCCCAGCATTTT.

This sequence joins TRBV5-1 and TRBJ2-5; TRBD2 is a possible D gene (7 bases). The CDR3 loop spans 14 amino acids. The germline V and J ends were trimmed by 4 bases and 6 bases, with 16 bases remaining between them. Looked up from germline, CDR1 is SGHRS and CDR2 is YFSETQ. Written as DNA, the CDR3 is TGCGCCAGCAGCCCGGGGGGCCGTTGGAAGACCCAGTACTTC. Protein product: CASSPGGRWKTQYF.

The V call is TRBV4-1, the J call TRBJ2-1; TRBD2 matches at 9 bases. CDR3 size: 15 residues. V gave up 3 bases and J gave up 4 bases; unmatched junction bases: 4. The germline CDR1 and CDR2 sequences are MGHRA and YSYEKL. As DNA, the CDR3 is TGCGCCAGCAGCCAGGGGCGGGGGGGATACAATGAGCAGTTCTTC. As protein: CASSQGRGGYNEQFF.

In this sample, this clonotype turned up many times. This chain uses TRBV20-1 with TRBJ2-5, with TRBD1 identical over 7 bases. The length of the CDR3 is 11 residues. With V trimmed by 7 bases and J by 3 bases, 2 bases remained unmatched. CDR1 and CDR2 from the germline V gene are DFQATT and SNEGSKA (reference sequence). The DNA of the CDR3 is TGCAGTGTAGACAGGGAAGAGACCCAGTACTTC. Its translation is CSVDREETQYF.

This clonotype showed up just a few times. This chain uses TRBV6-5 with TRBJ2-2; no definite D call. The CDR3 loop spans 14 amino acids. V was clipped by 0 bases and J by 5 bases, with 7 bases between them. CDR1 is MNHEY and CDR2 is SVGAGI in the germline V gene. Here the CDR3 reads CASSYSMGTGELFF. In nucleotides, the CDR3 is TGTGCCAGCAGTTACTCGATGGGGACCGGGGAGCTGTTTTTT.

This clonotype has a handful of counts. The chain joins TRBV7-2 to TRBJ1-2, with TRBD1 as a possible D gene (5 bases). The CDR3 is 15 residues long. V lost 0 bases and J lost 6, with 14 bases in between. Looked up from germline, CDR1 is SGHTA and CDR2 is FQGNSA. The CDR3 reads CASSLAFQGVDGYTF. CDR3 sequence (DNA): TGTGCCAGCAGCTTAGCGTTTCAGGGCGTCGATGGCTACACCTTC. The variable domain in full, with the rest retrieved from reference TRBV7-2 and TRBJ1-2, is GAGVSQSPSNKVTEKGKDVELRCDPISGHTALYWYRQSLGQGLEFLIYFQGNSAPDKSGLPSDRFSAERTGGSVSTLTIQRTQQEDSAVYLCASSLAFQGVDGYTFGSGTRLTVV.

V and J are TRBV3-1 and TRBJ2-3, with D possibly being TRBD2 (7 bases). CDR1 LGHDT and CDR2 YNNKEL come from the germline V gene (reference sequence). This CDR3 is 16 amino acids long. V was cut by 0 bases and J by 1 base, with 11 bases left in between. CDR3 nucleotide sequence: TGTGCCAGCAGCCAAGATTGGGGGGGCCGCACAGATACGCAGTATTTT. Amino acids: CASSQDWGGRTDTQYF.

The CDR3, as DNA: TGCGCCAGCAGCTTGATTGGCGGGGGGGCAGATACGCAGTATTTT. This codes for CASSLIGGGADTQYF. V and J are TRBV5-1 and TRBJ2-3; 9 positions match TRBD2. This CDR3 spans 15 amino acids. Germline trimming cut 1 base from V and 4 bases from J; bases unmatched to any gene: 4. CDR1 and CDR2 from the germline V gene are SGHRS and YFSETQ.

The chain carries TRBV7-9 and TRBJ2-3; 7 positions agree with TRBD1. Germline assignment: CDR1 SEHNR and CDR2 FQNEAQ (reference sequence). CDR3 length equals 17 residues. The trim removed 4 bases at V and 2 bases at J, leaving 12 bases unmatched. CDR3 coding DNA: TGTGCCAGCAGCTCAGAGACAGGGACAACGCTCACAGATACGCAGTATTTT. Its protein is CASSSETGTTLTDTQYF.